This TCR beta chain was found in a study of T cell responses to AZD1222 COVID-19 vaccine. Assay: immunoSEQ multiplex PCR; the TCRdb copy retains only in-frame clones and omits some. Of over 120,000 clones listed, roughly nine tenths are singletons. V shed 5 bases and J 3 bases; nucleotides not matched to a gene: 12. The CDR3 spans 19 residues. Germline V gene lookup returns CDR1 KGHSY and CDR2 FQNENV. Study findings and constraints: CD4 TCRs covered the whole spike, strongest at regions 160-218 and 743-854. Baseline serostatus was positive in only six AZD1222 recipients. The donor cohort was predominantly white British with a female majority, and clonal diversity may have been underestimated.

A remark on this clone: Its antigen is as yet unknown.

This TCR was sampled from an adult who received the AZD1222 COVID-19 vaccine. Sequenced material: peripheral blood, taken 28 days after the second AZD1222 dose. This chain joins TRBV16 and TRBJ2-1, with 14 bases identical to TRBD2. CDR3 in amino acids: CASSGRLAGGPGLYNEQFF. The CDR3 region has the DNA TGTGCCAGCAGCGGGAGACTAGCGGGAGGGCCTGGTCTCTACAATGAGCAGTTCTTC.